The present T cell receptor (beta chain) was sequenced within a study of blood T cell repertoires in COVID-19. Sequencing was performed with immunoSEQ multiplex PCR; in TCRdb, only in-frame clones are kept and a portion is missing. The table lists 150,000 or so clones, over 85% of them singletons. Germline lookup yields CDR1 LNHDA and CDR2 SQIVND (reference sequence). The CDR3 is 19 amino acids. Trimming at V came to 4 bases and at J to 4 bases, leaving 12 bases not matched to a gene. This TCR came from a woman aged 45-65 years with acute or convalescent COVID-19. The chain has TRBV19 and TRBJ2-2; 13 bases map to TRBD2. Sample: peripheral blood. The CDR3 nucleotides read TGTGCCAGTAGTAAGGGGACTAGCGGGGTGGCTCTATTCACCGGGGAGCTGTTTTTT. This translates into CASSKGTSGVALFTGELFF.